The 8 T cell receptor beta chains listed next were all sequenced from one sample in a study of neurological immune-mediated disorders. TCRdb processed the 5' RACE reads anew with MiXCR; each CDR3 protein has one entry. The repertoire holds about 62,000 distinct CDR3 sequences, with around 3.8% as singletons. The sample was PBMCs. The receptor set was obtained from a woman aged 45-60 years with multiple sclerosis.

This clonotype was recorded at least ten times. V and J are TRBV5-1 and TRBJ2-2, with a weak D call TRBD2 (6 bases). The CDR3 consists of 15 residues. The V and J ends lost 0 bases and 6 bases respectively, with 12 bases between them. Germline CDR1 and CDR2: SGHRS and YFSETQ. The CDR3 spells CASSLAVGGAGELFF. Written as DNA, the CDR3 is TGCGCCAGCAGCTTGGCGGTAGGAGGGGCCGGGGAGCTGTTTTTT.

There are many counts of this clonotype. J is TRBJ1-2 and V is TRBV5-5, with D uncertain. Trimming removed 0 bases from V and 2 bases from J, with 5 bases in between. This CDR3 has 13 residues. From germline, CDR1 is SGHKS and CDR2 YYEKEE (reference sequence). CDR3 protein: CASSLERNYGYTF. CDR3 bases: TGTGCCAGCAGCTTGGAACGGAACTATGGCTACACCTTC. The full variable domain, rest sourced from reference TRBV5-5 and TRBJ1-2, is DAGVTQSPTHLIKTRGQQVTLRCSPISGHKSVSWYQQVLGQGPQFIFQYYEKEERGRGNFPDRFSARQFPNYSSELNVNALLLGDSALYLCASSLERNYGYTFGSGTRLTVV.

The CDR3 nucleotides are TGTGCCAGCAGCTTTGGGACAGGGGTATATAGCAATCAGCCCCAGCATTTT. Amino acids: CASSFGTGVYSNQPQHF. The chain is built from TRBV5-5 and TRBJ1-5, with 10 bases lining up with TRBD1. Trimming cost V 2 bases and J 0 bases; bases outside gene matches: 5. CDR1 is SGHKS and CDR2 is YYEKEE in the germline V gene (reference sequence). CDR3 length: 17 residues.

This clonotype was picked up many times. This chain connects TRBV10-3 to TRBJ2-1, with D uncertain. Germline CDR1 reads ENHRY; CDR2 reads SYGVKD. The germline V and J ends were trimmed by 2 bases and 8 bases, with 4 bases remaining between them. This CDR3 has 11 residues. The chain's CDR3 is CAISEGDEQFF. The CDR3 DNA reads TGTGCCATCAGTGAGGGGGATGAGCAGTTCTTC.

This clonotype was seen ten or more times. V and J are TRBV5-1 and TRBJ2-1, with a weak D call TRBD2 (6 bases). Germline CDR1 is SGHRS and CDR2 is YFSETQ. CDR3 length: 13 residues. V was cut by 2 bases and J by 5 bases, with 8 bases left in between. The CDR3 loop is CASSFGGNNEQFF. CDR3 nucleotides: TGCGCCAGCAGCTTCGGGGGTAACAATGAGCAGTTCTTC.

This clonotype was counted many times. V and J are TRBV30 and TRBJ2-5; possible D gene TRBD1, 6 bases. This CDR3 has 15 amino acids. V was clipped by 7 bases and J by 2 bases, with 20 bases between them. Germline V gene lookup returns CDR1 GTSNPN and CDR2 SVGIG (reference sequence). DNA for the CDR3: TGTGCCTTCGGCCGGGCCGACAGGTCGCAAGAGACCCAGTACTTC. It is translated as CAFGRADRSQETQYF.

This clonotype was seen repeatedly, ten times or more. The CDR3 spells CASSVQIANVEQFF. The CDR3 region has the DNA TGTGCCAGCAGCGTACAGATAGCGAATGTCGAGCAGTTCTTC. The rearrangement uses TRBV9 and TRBJ2-1; a possible D gene is TRBD2 (5 bases). The germline CDR1 and CDR2 sequences are SGDLS and YYNGEE. The CDR3 has 14 residues. Trimming left V 1 base short and J 10 bases short, with 15 bases between.

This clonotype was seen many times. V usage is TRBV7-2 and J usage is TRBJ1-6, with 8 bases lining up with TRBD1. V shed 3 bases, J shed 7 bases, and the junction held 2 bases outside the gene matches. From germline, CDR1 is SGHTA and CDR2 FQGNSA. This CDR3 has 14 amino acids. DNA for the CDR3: TGTGCCAGCAGCTTCCGACAGGGGAATTCACCCCTCCACTTT. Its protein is CASSFRQGNSPLHF.